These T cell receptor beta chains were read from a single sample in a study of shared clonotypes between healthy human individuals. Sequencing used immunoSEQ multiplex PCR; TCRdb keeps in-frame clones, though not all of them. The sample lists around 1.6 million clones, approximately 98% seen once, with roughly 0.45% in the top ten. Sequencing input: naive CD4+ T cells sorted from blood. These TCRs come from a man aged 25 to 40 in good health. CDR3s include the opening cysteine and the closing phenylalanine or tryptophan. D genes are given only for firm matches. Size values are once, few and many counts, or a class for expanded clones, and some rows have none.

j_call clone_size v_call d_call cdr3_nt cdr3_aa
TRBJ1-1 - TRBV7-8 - TGTGCCAGCAGCCCTTCGACCTTGAACACTGAAGCTTTCTTT CASSPSTLNTEAFF
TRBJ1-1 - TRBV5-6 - TGTGCCAGCAGCAAGGACAAGCACACTGAAGCTTTCTTT CASSKDKHTEAFF
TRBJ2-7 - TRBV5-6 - TGTGCCAGCAGGCGGGACCCTCAAACCCCCCCCTACGAGCAGTACTTC CASRRDPQTPPYEQYF
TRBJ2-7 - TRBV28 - TGTGCCAGCAGCCTGAGGACCTACGAGCAGTACTTC CASSLRTYEQYF
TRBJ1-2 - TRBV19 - TGTGCCAGTAGTATCTTAGTTTCGGTTGGACGTTCTAACTATGGCTACACCTTC CASSILVSVGRSNYGYTF
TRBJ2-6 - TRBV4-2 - TGTGCCAGCAGCCAAGGGGTCGGGGGGCGGATGGCCAACGTCCTGACTTTC CASSQGVGGRMANVLTF
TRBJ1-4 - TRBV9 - TGTGCCAGCAGCGTAGCTCCTGCAACTAATGAAAAACTGTTTTTT CASSVAPATNEKLFF
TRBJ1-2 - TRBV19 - TGTGCCAGTACAAAAAACGAGGGGACCTACTATGGCTACACCTTC CASTKNEGTYYGYTF
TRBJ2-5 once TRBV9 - TGTGCCAGCAGCGTCGACGGGAGACTGTCCCAAGAGACCCAGTACTTC CASSVDGRLSQETQYF
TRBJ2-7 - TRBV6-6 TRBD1 TGTGCCAGCAGCGCATGGACAGGGTCAAACGAGCAGTACTTC CASSAWTGSNEQYF
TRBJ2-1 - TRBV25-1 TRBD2 TGTGCCAGCAGTGAATACAAAGCGGGAGGGAACAATGAGCAGTTCTTC CASSEYKAGGNNEQFF
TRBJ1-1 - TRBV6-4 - TGTGCCAGCAGTGAGTCCGGATTGAACACTGAAGCTTTCTTT CASSESGLNTEAFF
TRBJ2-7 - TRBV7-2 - TGTGCCAGCAGCAACGTAGGAGAGCAGTACTTC CASSNVGEQYF
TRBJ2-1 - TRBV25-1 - TGTGCCAGCAGTGATACCAGGGTCTCCTACAATGAGCAGTTCTTC CASSDTRVSYNEQFF
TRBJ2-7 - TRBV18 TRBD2 TGTGCCAGCTCACCCCTCCCCCGGGGGGACGACGAGCAGTACTTC CASSPLPRGDDEQYF
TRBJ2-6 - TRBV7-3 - TGTGCCAGCAGCCCTAGGGATCTGGGGTACTCTGGGGCCAACGTCCTGACTTTC CASSPRDLGYSGANVLTF
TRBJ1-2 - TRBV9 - TGTGCCAGCAGCGTAGTGGCAGGGAGCTATGGCTACACCTTC CASSVVAGSYGYTF
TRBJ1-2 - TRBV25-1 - TGTGCCAGCAGTCAAGGGGTAGAAATCGGCTACACCTTC CASSQGVEIGYTF
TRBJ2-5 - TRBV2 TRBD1 TGTGCCAGCAGTCTCCTTGGACAGGGCCAAGAGACCCAGTACTTC CASSLLGQGQETQYF
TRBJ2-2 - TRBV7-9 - TGTGCCAGCAGCCCGGGCTGGGGCACCGGGGAGCTGTTTTTT CASSPGWGTGELFF